The 23 T cell receptor beta chains below come from one sample, sequenced in a study of PD-L1 blockade in urothelial cancer. Clones were read by immunoSEQ multiplex PCR, and TCRdb kept only the in-frame ones, dropping some. Of fewer than 25,000 clones listed, about four fifths are singletons. This sample's time point: peripheral blood 6 weeks after treatment start. Sequencing was performed on PBMCs, taken around atezolizumab (anti-PD-L1) treatment. These receptors all stem from a man in his forties or fifties with urothelial cancer.

This sequence joins TRBV2 and TRBJ2-5, with 7 bases fitting TRBD2. Trimming at V came to 3 bases and at J to 5 bases, leaving 9 bases not matched to a gene. Germline V CDR1 and CDR2: SNHLY, FYNNEI. The CDR3 runs to 15 residues. In DNA form, the CDR3 reads TGTGCCAGCAGTGATGGGAGGGCTCCGGGGGAGACCCAGTACTTC. This gives the protein CASSDGRAPGETQYF.

The V call is TRBV5-6, the J call TRBJ2-3; 8 nucleotides agree with TRBD2. V shed 9 bases and J 4 bases; nucleotides not matched to a gene: 10. The CDR3 has 14 amino acids. Per germline, CDR1 SGHDT and CDR2 YYEEEE. The CDR3 is CATRTSPTSDTQYF. The CDR3 region has the DNA TGTGCCACAAGGACTAGCCCTACCTCAGATACGCAGTATTTT.

This clone was detected a few times. This chain links TRBV7-2 with TRBJ1-2; 12 nucleotides match TRBD1. CDR3 length equals 15 residues. V lost 2 bases to trimming and J lost 7 bases; unmatched junction nucleotides: 5. Germline V gene sequence: CDR1 SGHTA, CDR2 FQGNSA. The CDR3 DNA follows: TGTGCCAGCAGCTTAAAGGGACAGGGGGCGTTTGGCTACACCTTC. Protein: CASSLKGQGAFGYTF.

This rearrangement joins TRBV7-8 to TRBJ2-4; D is ambiguous. This CDR3 is 13 amino acids long. CDR1 and CDR2 from the germline V gene are SGHVS and FQNEAQ. Trimming pared 2 bases from V and 3 bases from J, leaving 5 bases between. The CDR3 sequence is CASSLYSKNIQYF. The CDR3 coding sequence is TGTGCCAGCAGCTTATACAGCAAAAACATTCAGTACTTC.

V gene TRBV28 combines with J gene TRBJ2-5, with 8 bases aligning to TRBD2. The CDR3 sequence is 14 residues long. With V trimmed by 8 bases and J by 1 base, 6 bases remained unmatched. Germline values: CDR1 MDHEN, CDR2 SYDVKM. In DNA, the CDR3 is TGTGCCAGCCGCTCGGGGGGGGCCCAAGAGACCCAGTACTTC. It specifies CASRSGGAQETQYF.

The chain joins TRBV5-1 to TRBJ2-5; D might be TRBD1 (6 bases). Trimming left V 4 bases short and J 1 base short, with 11 bases between. This CDR3 comprises 14 residues. The germline CDR1 and CDR2 sequences are SGHRS and YFSETQ. In DNA, the CDR3 is TGCGCCAGCAGCCTTTGGGACACCCAAGAGACCCAGTACTTC. Translating gives CASSLWDTQETQYF.

The chain uses TRBV7-6 and TRBJ2-2; weak D call: TRBD1 (6 bases). The germline V and J ends were trimmed by 2 bases and 6 bases, with 10 bases remaining between them. There are 14 residues in the CDR3. Germline CDR1 reads SGHVS; CDR2 reads FNYEAQ. CDR3 amino acids: CASSLIGGAGELFF. The DNA of the CDR3 is TGTGCCAGCAGCTTAATTGGGGGCGCCGGGGAGCTGTTTTTT.

The V and J genes are TRBV6-5 and TRBJ2-5; 8 bases align to TRBD1. J was trimmed by 5 bases and V by 6 bases; bases with no gene match: 8. There are 14 residues in the CDR3. Germline assignment: CDR1 MNHEY and CDR2 SVGAGI. The CDR3 DNA is TGTGCCAGCAGCCCTAGACAGGGGTTGGAGACCCAGTACTTC. Translating gives CASSPRQGLETQYF.

This clone was found once. The chain carries TRBV6-1 and TRBJ2-5; 7 bases agree with TRBD2. J lost 4 bases, V lost 6 bases, and 8 bases had no gene match. This CDR3 has 14 amino acids. Germline-derived CDR1 and CDR2 are MNHNS and SASEGT. CDR3 region: CASSVGGPRETQYF. The CDR3 bases are TGTGCCAGCAGCGTGGGAGGGCCTCGAGAGACCCAGTACTTC.

This chain uses TRBV7-8 with TRBJ2-7; 12 bases fit TRBD1. Trimming removed 7 bases from V and 5 bases from J; junction bases left unmatched: 15. CDR1 and CDR2 (germline): SGHVS, FQNEAQ. The CDR3 is 17 residues long. The CDR3 region is CASIPQPGTGGWNEQYV. CDR3 DNA: TGTGCCAGCATTCCGCAGCCCGGGACAGGGGGCTGGAACGAGCAGTACGTC.

The chain links TRBV15 to TRBJ2-2; D is possibly TRBD1 (5 bases). With 0 bases removed from V and 2 bases from J, the gap between germline ends came to 10 bases. The germline V gene has CDR1 LNHNV and CDR2 YYDKDF (reference sequence). This CDR3 spans 16 amino acids. DNA of the CDR3: TGTGCCACCAGCAGAGATCTGGACACAAACACCGGGGAGCTGTTTTTT. It yields the protein CATSRDLDTNTGELFF. The entire variable domain, with the rest obtained from reference TRBV15 and TRBJ2-2, is as follows: DAMVIQNPRYQVTQFGKPVTLSCSQTLNHNVMYWYQQKSSQAPKLLFHYYDKDFNNEADTPDNFQSRRPNTSFCFLDIRSPGLGDTAMYLCATSRDLDTNTGELFFGEGSRLTVL.

The chain couples TRBV5-1 to TRBJ2-3, with 7 bases aligning to TRBD2. Trimming cost V 7 bases and J 6 bases; bases outside gene matches: 11. CDR3 length: 14 residues. The germline V gene encodes CDR1 SGHRS and CDR2 YFSETQ. The CDR3 loop is CASVPGGSMDTQYF. CDR3 nucleotide sequence: TGCGCCAGCGTCCCGGGCGGGAGTATGGATACGCAGTATTTT.

The rearrangement uses TRBV12-5 and TRBJ1-5; D is unclear. Per the germline V gene, CDR1 is LGHNT and CDR2 is FRNRAP. The CDR3 spans 11 residues. Trimming cost V 4 bases and J 7 bases, with 5 bases left between them. CDR3 sequence: CASGSRQPQHF. CDR3 bases: TGTGCTAGTGGTTCGCGGCAGCCCCAGCATTTT.

V gene TRBV11-3 combines with J gene TRBJ2-1, with a tentative D call TRBD2 (5 bases). The CDR3 sequence is 16 residues long. Trimming removed 5 bases at V and 0 bases at J, with 14 bases between. Germline loops: CDR1 SGHNT, CDR2 YENEEA. The DNA of the CDR3 is TGTGCCAGCAGCCCTGGAACTAGGCTCTCCTACAATGAGCAGTTCTTC. This sequence encodes CASSPGTRLSYNEQFF.

The chain employs TRBV6-1 and TRBJ1-3, with D possibly being TRBD1 (5 bases). Germline CDR1 is MNHNS and CDR2 is SASEGT. The length of the CDR3 is 15 residues. V gave up 4 bases and J gave up 0 bases, with 10 bases separating them. The CDR3 is CASSGRQPSGNTIYF. The CDR3 DNA sequence: TGTGCCAGCAGTGGTCGACAGCCCTCTGGAAACACCATATATTTT.

Regarding this clone: One junction end disagrees with the germline gene, perhaps due to a read error. Other DNA sequences in this specimen translate into the identical CDR3. The rearrangement joins TRBV2 to TRBJ2-3; 10 positions match TRBD1. The germline CDR1 and CDR2 sequences are SNHLY and FYNNEI. The CDR3 covers 15 residues. The DNA for the CDR3 is TGTGCCAGCGACCGGGACAGGGGTTTCACAGATACGCAATATTTT. The encoded protein is CASDRDRGFTDTQYF.

The J gene is TRBJ1-2, the V gene TRBV6-1, with D possibly TRBD1 on 5 matching bases. This CDR3 spans 14 amino acids. In germline, CDR1 is MNHNS, CDR2 SASEGT. Trimming left V 7 bases short and J 4 bases short, with 16 bases between. The CDR3 DNA is TGTGCCAGCACTCATGGTCCCCAGGGCTATGGCTACACCTTC. Protein product: CASTHGPQGYGYTF.

The chain uses TRBV28 and TRBJ2-5; D remains unclear. The CDR3 spans 13 residues. V lost 7 bases and J 5 bases, leaving 14 bases between the germline ends. Germline loops: CDR1 MDHEN, CDR2 SYDVKM. CDR3 protein: CASKRPFRETQYF. The CDR3 DNA is TGTGCCAGCAAGCGCCCATTCCGGGAGACCCAGTACTTC.

The chain links TRBV20-1 to TRBJ2-2; D is ambiguous. CDR1 and CDR2 from the germline V gene are DFQATT and SNEGSKA (reference sequence). V was cut by 6 bases and J by 6 bases, with 8 bases left in between. CDR3 size: 11 residues. CDR3 amino acids: CSAEGAGELFF. The CDR3 coding sequence is TGCAGTGCGGAAGGAGCCGGGGAGCTGTTTTTT.

The V and J genes are TRBV13 and TRBJ2-1; TRBD2 aligns across 9 bases. The V gene's germline CDR1 is PRHDT and CDR2 FYEKMQ (reference sequence). The junction had 3 bases not matched to a gene; V was cut back by 5 bases and J by 1 base. This CDR3 region has 15 residues. The CDR3 is CASSQSGGSYNEQFF. CDR3 nucleotides: TGTGCCAGCAGCCAAAGCGGGGGGTCCTACAATGAGCAGTTCTTC.

V is TRBV9 and J is TRBJ2-1; 11 positions match TRBD2. Germline V gene data show CDR1 as SGDLS and CDR2 as YYNGEE. The J segment lost 8 bases and the V segment lost 0 bases, leaving 7 bases of the junction unmatched. This CDR3 region has 16 residues. Here the CDR3 reads CASSVEVSGRGDEQFF. CDR3 bases: TGTGCCAGCAGCGTAGAGGTTAGCGGGAGGGGCGATGAGCAGTTCTTC.

The V gene is TRBV27, the J gene TRBJ2-7; 9 positions match TRBD2. The CDR3 is made up of 14 amino acids. CDR1 and CDR2 from the germline V gene are MNHEY and SMNVEV (reference sequence). V was pared by 3 bases and J by 4 bases, with 4 bases of the junction left unmatched. CDR3 nucleotide sequence: TGTGCCAGCAGTTTGGGGCTAGCGGGGTACGAGCAGTACTTC. Encoded protein: CASSLGLAGYEQYF.

The chain recombines TRBV18 with TRBJ1-1; D gene ambiguous. Germline assignment: CDR1 KGHSH and CDR2 LQKENI. Trimming pared 1 base from V and 2 bases from J, leaving 11 bases between. The CDR3 loop spans 15 amino acids. The CDR3 DNA follows: TGTGCCAGCTCACCACGGGGAGGACTCAACACTGAAGCTTTCTTT. It codes for CASSPRGGLNTEAFF.